This T cell receptor (beta chain) was found in a study of blood T cell repertoires in COVID-19. Whole-study context: Samples representing acute and convalescent COVID-19 were sourced from the United States, Italy and Spain.

The CDR3 has 14 residues. V was pared by 4 bases and J by 7 bases, with 7 bases of the junction left unmatched. CDR1 and CDR2 (germline): SGHAT, FQNNGV. Seattle patient enrollment occurred during active infection, with longitudinal follow-up thereafter. Using immunoSEQ multiplex PCR, the repertoire was profiled, and TCRdb retains in-frame clones only, with some absent. The sample lists 300,000 to 400,000 clones; 80% to 90% were seen once. This rearrangement joins TRBV11-2 to TRBJ1-2; 9 bases are a match to TRBD1. This clonotype originated in a woman aged 60 to 75 with COVID-19, enrolled during active disease. Sequencing was performed on peripheral blood. CDR3 protein: CASSSPDRGGGYTF. The CDR3 nucleotides read TGTGCCAGCAGCTCCCCGGACAGGGGTGGTGGCTACACCTTC.